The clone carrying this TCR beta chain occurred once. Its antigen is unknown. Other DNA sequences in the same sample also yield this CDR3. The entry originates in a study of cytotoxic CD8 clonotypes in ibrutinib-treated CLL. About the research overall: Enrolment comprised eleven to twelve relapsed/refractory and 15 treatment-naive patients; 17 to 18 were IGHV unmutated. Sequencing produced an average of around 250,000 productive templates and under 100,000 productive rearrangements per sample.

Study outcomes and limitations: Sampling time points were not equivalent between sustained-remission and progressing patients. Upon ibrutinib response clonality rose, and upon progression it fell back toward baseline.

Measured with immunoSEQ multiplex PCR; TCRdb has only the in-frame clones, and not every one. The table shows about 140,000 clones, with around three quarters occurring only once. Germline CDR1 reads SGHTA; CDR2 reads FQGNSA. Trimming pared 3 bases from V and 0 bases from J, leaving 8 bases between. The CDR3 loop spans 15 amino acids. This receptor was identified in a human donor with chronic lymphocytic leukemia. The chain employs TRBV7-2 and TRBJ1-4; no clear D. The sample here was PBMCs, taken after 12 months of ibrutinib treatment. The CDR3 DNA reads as TGTGCCAGCAGCTTGGGGTCAACAACTAATGAAAAACTGTTTTTT. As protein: CASSLGSTTNEKLFF.